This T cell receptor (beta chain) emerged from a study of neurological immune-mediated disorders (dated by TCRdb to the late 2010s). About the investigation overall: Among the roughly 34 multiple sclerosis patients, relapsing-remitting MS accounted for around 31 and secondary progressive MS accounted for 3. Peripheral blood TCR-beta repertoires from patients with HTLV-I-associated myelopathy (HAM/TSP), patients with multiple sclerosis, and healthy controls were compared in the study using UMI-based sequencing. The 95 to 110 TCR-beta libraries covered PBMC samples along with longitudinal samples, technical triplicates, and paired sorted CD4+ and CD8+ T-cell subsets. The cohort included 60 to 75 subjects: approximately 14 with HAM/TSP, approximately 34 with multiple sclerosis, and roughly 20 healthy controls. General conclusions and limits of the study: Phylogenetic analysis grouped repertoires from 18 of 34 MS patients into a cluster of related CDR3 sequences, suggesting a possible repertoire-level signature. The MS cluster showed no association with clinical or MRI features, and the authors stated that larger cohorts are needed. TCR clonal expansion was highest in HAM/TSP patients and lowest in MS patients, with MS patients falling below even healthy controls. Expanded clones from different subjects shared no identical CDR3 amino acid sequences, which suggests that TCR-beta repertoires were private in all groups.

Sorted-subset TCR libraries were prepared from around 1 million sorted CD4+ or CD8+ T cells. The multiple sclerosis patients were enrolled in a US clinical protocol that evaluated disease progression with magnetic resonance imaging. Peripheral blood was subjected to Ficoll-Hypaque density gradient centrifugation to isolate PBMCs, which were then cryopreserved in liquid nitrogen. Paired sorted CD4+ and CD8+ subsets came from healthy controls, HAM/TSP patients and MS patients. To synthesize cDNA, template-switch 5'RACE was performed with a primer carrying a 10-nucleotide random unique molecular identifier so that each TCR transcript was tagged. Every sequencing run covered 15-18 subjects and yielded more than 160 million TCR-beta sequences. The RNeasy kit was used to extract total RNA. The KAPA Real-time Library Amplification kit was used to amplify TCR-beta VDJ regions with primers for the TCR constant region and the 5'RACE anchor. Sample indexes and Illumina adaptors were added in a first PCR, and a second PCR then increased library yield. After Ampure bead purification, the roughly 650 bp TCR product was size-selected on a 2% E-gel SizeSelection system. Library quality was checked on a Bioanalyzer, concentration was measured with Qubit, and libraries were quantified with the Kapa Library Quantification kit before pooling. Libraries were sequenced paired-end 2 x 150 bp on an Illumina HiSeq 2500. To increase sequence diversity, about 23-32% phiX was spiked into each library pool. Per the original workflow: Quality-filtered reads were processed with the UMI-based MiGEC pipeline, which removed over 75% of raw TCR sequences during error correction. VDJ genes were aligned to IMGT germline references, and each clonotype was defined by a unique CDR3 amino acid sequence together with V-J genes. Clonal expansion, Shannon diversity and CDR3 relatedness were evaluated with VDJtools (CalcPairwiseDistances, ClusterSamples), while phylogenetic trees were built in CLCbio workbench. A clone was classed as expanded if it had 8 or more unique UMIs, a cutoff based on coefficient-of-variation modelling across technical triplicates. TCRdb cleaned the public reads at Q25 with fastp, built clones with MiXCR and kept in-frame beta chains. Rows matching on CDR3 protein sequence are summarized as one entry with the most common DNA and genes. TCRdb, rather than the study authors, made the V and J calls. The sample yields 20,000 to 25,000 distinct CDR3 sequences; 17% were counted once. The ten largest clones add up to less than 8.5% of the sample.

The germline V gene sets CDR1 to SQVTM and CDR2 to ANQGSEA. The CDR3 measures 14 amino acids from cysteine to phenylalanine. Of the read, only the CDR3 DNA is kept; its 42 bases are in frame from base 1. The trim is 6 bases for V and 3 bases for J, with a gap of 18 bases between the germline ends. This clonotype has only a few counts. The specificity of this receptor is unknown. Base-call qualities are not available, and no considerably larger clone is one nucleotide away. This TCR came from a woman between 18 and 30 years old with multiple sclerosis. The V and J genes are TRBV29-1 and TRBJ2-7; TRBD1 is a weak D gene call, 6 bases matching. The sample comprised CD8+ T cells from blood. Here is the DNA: TGCAGCGTCCATCGGGACATCTTGGACTACGAGCAGTACTTC. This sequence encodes CSVHRDILDYEQYF.